This note documents a single T cell receptor (beta chain) sequence. Its antigen is still unknown. It has no much larger one-base neighbor in the sample; base qualities were not kept. Blood samples for TCR beta sequencing were given by related transplant donors. Nuclei Lysis Solution was used to extract genomic DNA from fresh or cryopreserved unfractionated peripheral blood mononuclear cells. These data belong to a study of T cell clonotyping in hematopoietic cell transplantation (dated by TCRdb to the early 2020s). Background on the whole study: A total of some 130 blood samples were collected in the study from 35 consecutive transplant recipients and their related donors. Patient recruitment ran from 2015 to January 2017, and follow-up continued until late 2020 or death. Study-wide conclusions, independent of this receptor: Just a small fraction of recipient repertoires overlapped with donor repertoires, and more than 95% appeared de novo at the given depth. The sample size was limited, and because cells were not sorted, the contributions of CD4 and CD8 repertoires could not be separated. After transplant, TCR diversity in recipients dropped, and pathologically expanded clonotypes climbed progressively between day 30 and day 180. Broader posttransplant TCR repertoire diversity was predicted by donor and pretransplant recipient Inverse Simpson Index values.

The immunoSEQ assay, a bias-controlled multiplex PCR using V- and J-specific primers, was used to amplify TCR beta CDR3 regions from genomic DNA. In a second PCR step, the CDR3 amplicons were tagged with a proprietary barcode plus Illumina adapter sequences. An Illumina MiSeq instrument was used to sequence the CDR3 libraries. The authors' pipeline ran thus. Export and quality control were handled in immunoSEQ Analyzer 3.0, while downstream analyses relied on R Bioconductor and Immunarch. Only productive rearrangements in the normalized downsampled data set went into calculating the repertoire metrics. Pathologically expanded clonotypes were defined as those larger than 5 templates in the normalized cohort. Repertoire diversity was measured with the Inverse Simpson Index. To capture all clonotypes, the CMV-specificity analyses were run on the non-normalized data set. TCRdb holds this immuneACCESS table with in-frame rearrangements only. Some clones are missing; in checked studies, unresolved V genes explain under half, and the rest has no known cause. That table furnishes V, J and clone size, whereas the DNA furnished D and trimming. This sample is represented by fewer than 50,000 clones; about 95% of them were singletons. The ten largest clones capture about 0.8% of the sample.

Sequences LNHDA (CDR1) and SQIVND (CDR2) are obtained from the germline V gene (reference sequence). Spanning cysteine to phenylalanine, the CDR3 consists of 19 amino acids. Only the CDR3 part of the read is kept: 57 bases, read in frame from the first base. The junction shows trimming of 5 bases on V and 0 bases on J, and the gene matches do not reach 14 bases of it. The sequence was obtained from a woman aged 45-60 years in good health. Some clones in this sample may be carry-over from other donors' samples. The sample comprised peripheral blood mononuclear cells. Recombination joined TRBV19 with TRBJ1-5; 9 central nucleotides agree with TRBD1. The sequenced DNA is TGTGCCAGTAGTCCCCTCACGGGACAGGGATCTTATAGCAATCAGCCCCAGCATTTT. This yields the protein CASSPLTGQGSYSNQPQHF.